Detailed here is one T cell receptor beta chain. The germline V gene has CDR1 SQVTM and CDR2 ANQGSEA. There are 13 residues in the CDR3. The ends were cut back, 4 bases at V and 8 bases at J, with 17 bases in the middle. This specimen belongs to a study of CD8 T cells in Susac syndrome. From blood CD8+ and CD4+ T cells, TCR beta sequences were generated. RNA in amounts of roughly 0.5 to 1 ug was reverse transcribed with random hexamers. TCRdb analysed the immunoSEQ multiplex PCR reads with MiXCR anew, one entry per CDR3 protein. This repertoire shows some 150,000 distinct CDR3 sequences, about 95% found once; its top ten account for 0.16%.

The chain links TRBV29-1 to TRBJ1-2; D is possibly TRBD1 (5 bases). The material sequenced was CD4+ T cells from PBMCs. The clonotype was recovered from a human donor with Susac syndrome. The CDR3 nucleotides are TGCAGCGTTGTCCCCGAGGGGAACTGGGGCTACACCTTC. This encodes CSVVPEGNWGYTF.